This entry lists 27 T cell receptor beta chains sequenced from one sample in a study of shared clonotypes between healthy human individuals. Data came from immunoSEQ multiplex PCR; TCRdb stores just in-frame clones and leaves some out. This sample carries over a million clones, approximately 98% of them seen once, and the ten largest clones take roughly 0.4%. The sample consisted of naive CD4+ T cells sorted from blood. As for subset: CD45RA+ positively selected. These receptors were taken from a young man in good health.

This sequence joins TRBV7-9 and TRBJ1-2, with D uncertain. V was trimmed by 5 bases and J by 4 bases, leaving 14 bases between them. Germline V gene sequence: CDR1 SEHNR, CDR2 FQNEAQ (reference sequence). The CDR3 has 14 residues. CDR3 protein: CASSRGRNPYGYTF. The CDR3 coding sequence is TGTGCCAGCAGCCGAGGACGGAATCCCTATGGCTACACCTTC. Looking up the rest from reference TRBV7-9 and TRBJ1-2 gives the full variable domain: DTGVSQNPRHKITKRGQNVTFRCDPISEHNRLYWYRQTLGQGPEFLTYFQNEAQLEKSRLLSDRFSAERPKGSFSTLEIQRTEQGDSAMYLCASSRGRNPYGYTFGSGTRLTVV.

This chain links TRBV9 with TRBJ2-2, with 8 nucleotides matching TRBD1. The CDR3 spans 15 residues. Germline V gene lookup returns CDR1 SGDLS and CDR2 YYNGEE. V gave up 3 bases and J gave up 7 bases; unmatched junction bases: 8. The CDR3 sequence is CASSAGTGWGGELFF. The CDR3 bases are TGTGCCAGCAGCGCCGGGACAGGATGGGGCGGGGAGCTGTTTTTT.

V usage is TRBV5-1 and J usage is TRBJ2-7, with D possibly matching TRBD2 (7 bases). Trimming took 4 bases from V and 5 from J, leaving 16 bases between them. CDR3 length: 14 amino acids. Germline V gene lookup returns CDR1 SGHRS and CDR2 YFSETQ. CDR3 in amino acids: CASSLIGRGDEQYF. The DNA of the CDR3 is TGCGCCAGCAGCCTAATTGGGAGGGGGGACGAGCAGTACTTC.

This clone has just one count. The CDR3 protein is CASSFHLTGLAGAGEQYF. The CDR3 DNA reads TGCGCCAGCAGCTTCCATCTTACGGGACTAGCGGGAGCCGGCGAGCAGTACTTC. The chain is built from TRBV5-1 and TRBJ2-7, with 14 nucleotides matching TRBD2. Germline CDR1 and CDR2: SGHRS and YFSETQ. This CDR3 region has 18 residues. V gave up 2 bases and J gave up 6 bases; unmatched junction bases: 13.

The chain combines TRBV6-6 with TRBJ1-1, with D possibly being TRBD1 (5 bases). V lost 6 bases and J 3 bases, leaving 14 bases between the germline ends. Germline V gene data show CDR1 as MNHNY and CDR2 as SVGAGI (reference sequence). This CDR3 comprises 14 residues. The CDR3 is CASSISGIYTEAFF. The CDR3 DNA follows: TGTGCCAGCAGCATTTCAGGGATCTACACTGAAGCTTTCTTT.

The V call is TRBV4-2, the J call TRBJ2-5, with unresolved D. Germline CDR1 reads LGHNA; CDR2 reads YNFKEQ. Trimming left V 5 bases short and J 3 bases short, with 13 bases between. This CDR3 region has 14 residues. In DNA, the CDR3 is TGTGCCAGCAGCTTCCAGGAAAATAAAGAGACCCAGTACTTC. This sequence encodes CASSFQENKETQYF.

This rearrangement joins TRBV5-4 to TRBJ2-5; 14 bases match TRBD2. CDR1 SGHNT and CDR2 YYREEE come from the germline V gene (reference sequence). This CDR3 is built from 16 residues. J lost 3 bases, V lost 4 bases, and 5 bases had no gene match. DNA for the CDR3: TGTGCCAGCAGCCGGGGACTAGCGGGAGTGGAAGAGACCCAGTACTTC. It is translated as CASSRGLAGVEETQYF.

A remark on this clone: Distinct nucleotide sequences in the sample also encode this CDR3. The CDR3 sequence is CASSLGLAGGTDTQYF. The CDR3 nucleotides are TGTGCCAGCAGCTTAGGACTAGCGGGAGGGACAGATACGCAGTATTTT. This chain uses TRBV7-6 with TRBJ2-3, with TRBD2 identical over 14 bases. Unmatched junction bases numbered 0, after V lost 1 base and J lost 3 bases. There are 16 residues in the CDR3. In germline, CDR1 is SGHVS, CDR2 FNYEAQ.

The chain carries TRBV14 and TRBJ1-2; D is ambiguous. Germline values: CDR1 SGHDN, CDR2 FVKESK. The V end was cut by 0 bases, the J end by 0 bases, with 5 bases between. The CDR3 consists of 14 residues. The CDR3 DNA reads TGTGCCAGCAGCCAAGATAGGACTAACTATGGCTACACCTTC. This gives the protein CASSQDRTNYGYTF.

This chain links TRBV2 with TRBJ2-7, with D tentatively TRBD2 (5 bases). Trimming left V 6 bases short and J 4 bases short, with 13 bases between. Germline V lookup: CDR1 SNHLY, CDR2 FYNNEI. The CDR3 spans 13 residues. CDR3 residues: CASRPTRGYEQYF. In nucleotides, the CDR3 is TGTGCCAGCAGACCAACACGAGGGTACGAGCAGTACTTC.

This chain uses TRBV7-2 with TRBJ1-1; possible D gene TRBD1, 6 bases. Trimming removed 6 bases at V and 7 bases at J, with 15 bases between. The CDR3 covers 13 residues. The V gene's germline CDR1 is SGHTA and CDR2 FQGNSA. CDR3 loop: CASRPGVFGEAFF. CDR3 in DNA: TGTGCCAGCAGACCAGGGGTTTTTGGTGAAGCTTTCTTT. The full variable domain, rest sourced from reference TRBV7-2 and TRBJ1-1, is GAGVSQSPSNKVTEKGKDVELRCDPISGHTALYWYRQSLGQGLEFLIYFQGNSAPDKSGLPSDRFSAERTGGSVSTLTIQRTQQEDSAVYLCASRPGVFGEAFFGQGTRLTVV.

This clone was counted once. The chain carries TRBV4-1 and TRBJ2-2, with TRBD1 matching 10 bases. The V gene end was trimmed by 5 bases and the J gene end by 6 bases; junction bases not matched to a gene: 9. CDR1 MGHRA and CDR2 YSYEKL come from the germline V gene. The length of the CDR3 is 16 residues. This CDR3 reads CASSAWPGQGSGELFF. CDR3 nucleotide sequence: TGCGCCAGCAGCGCCTGGCCGGGACAGGGGTCCGGGGAGCTGTTTTTT.

The V gene is TRBV6-5, the J gene TRBJ2-7, with 10 nucleotides matching TRBD2. CDR3 length: 15 residues. From germline, CDR1 is MNHEY and CDR2 SVGAGI. The V segment lost 6 bases and the J segment 3 bases; nucleotides outside the gene matches: 8. The DNA for the CDR3 is TGTGCCAGCAGCTCAGGGACTAGCGAAAACTACGAGCAGTACTTC. This codes for CASSSGTSENYEQYF.

The rearrangement uses TRBV5-1 and TRBJ2-1; the match to TRBD1 covers 10 bases. Germline lookup yields CDR1 SGHRS and CDR2 YFSETQ. V shed 0 bases, J shed 0 bases, and the junction held 3 bases outside the gene matches. CDR3 length: 17 residues. In nucleotides, the CDR3 is TGCGCCAGCAGCTTGGGGGACAGGGGTTACTCCTACAATGAGCAGTTCTTC. This gives the protein CASSLGDRGYSYNEQFF.

A word on this clone: Other DNA sequences within the sample encode an identical CDR3. The chain joins TRBV9 to TRBJ2-7; D assignment may be TRBD1 or TRBD2 (5 bases each). Trimming pared 2 bases from V and 0 bases from J, leaving 12 bases between. Germline assignment: CDR1 SGDLS and CDR2 YYNGEE. The CDR3 runs 15 residues. The CDR3 loop is CASSVSGTGSYEQYF. The CDR3 bases are TGTGCCAGCAGCGTGTCCGGGACCGGCTCCTACGAGCAGTACTTC.

The genes are TRBV7-2 and TRBJ2-7; 8 positions agree with TRBD1. Germline V gene sequence: CDR1 SGHTA, CDR2 FQGNSA. The CDR3 loop spans 16 amino acids. V was pared by 5 bases and J by 5 bases, with 14 bases of the junction left unmatched. The CDR3 sequence is CASSTIRGRGIHEQYF. CDR3 in DNA: TGTGCCAGCAGCACGATCAGGGGGCGAGGTATACACGAGCAGTACTTC.

The V call is TRBV25-1, the J call TRBJ2-2; 8 nucleotides match TRBD2. The ends lost 6 bases at V and 1 base at J; junction bases unmatched: 10. Germline V gives CDR1 MGHDK, CDR2 SYGVNS. The CDR3 sequence is 17 residues long. The CDR3 DNA follows: TGTGCCAGCAGGAGTCGGGAGGGCCCTGTGAACACCGGGGAGCTGTTTTTT. As protein: CASRSREGPVNTGELFF.

This rearrangement joins TRBV18 to TRBJ2-2; a weak D match, TRBD2 (6 bases). The germline V gene encodes CDR1 KGHSH and CDR2 LQKENI. The CDR3 spans 15 residues. V was cut by 2 bases and J by 4 bases, with 11 bases left in between. The DNA for the CDR3 is TGTGCCAGCTCACCAATCCGGGGGTCCACCGGGGAGCTGTTTTTT. Translated, it gives CASSPIRGSTGELFF.

This clone was counted only a few times. The chain joins TRBV19 to TRBJ1-2, with D possibly TRBD1 on 5 matching bases. Between the trimmed V and J ends, which lost 7 bases and 5 bases, there was a span of 20 bases. Germline CDR1 is LNHDA and CDR2 is SQIVND (reference sequence). The CDR3 runs to 15 residues. The CDR3 loop reads CASTNEQVPGYGYTF. The CDR3, as DNA: TGTGCCAGTACCAACGAACAGGTTCCCGGGTATGGCTACACCTTC.

V usage is TRBV6-1 and J usage is TRBJ2-3, with 9 bases identical to TRBD1. CDR1 is MNHNS, CDR2 SASEGT, per germline. The J segment lost 4 bases and the V segment lost 6 bases, leaving 8 bases of the junction unmatched. The CDR3 has 15 amino acids. CDR3 region: CASSPRDRVPDTQYF. The CDR3 nucleotides read TGTGCCAGCAGCCCCAGGGACAGGGTCCCAGATACGCAGTATTTT.

This chain uses TRBV11-2 with TRBJ2-3; 13 bases agree with TRBD2. This CDR3 contains 18 residues. Trimming at V came to 5 bases and at J to 5 bases, leaving 13 bases not matched to a gene. Germline V gene lookup returns CDR1 SGHAT and CDR2 FQNNGV. The CDR3 DNA follows: TGTGCCAGCAGCACTACCTCGACTAGCGGGAGGATCGAAGATACGCAGTATTTT. It translates to CASSTTSTSGRIEDTQYF.

This clone was found once. The chain has TRBV5-1 and TRBJ1-5; D unresolved. There are 13 residues in the CDR3. Trimming left V 2 bases short and J 4 bases short, with 7 bases between. Germline lookup yields CDR1 SGHRS and CDR2 YFSETQ. The CDR3 here is CASSLEPNQPQHF. The CDR3 coding sequence is TGCGCCAGCAGCTTAGAGCCTAATCAGCCCCAGCATTTT.

V is TRBV10-2 and J is TRBJ2-5, with TRBD2 matching over 9 bases. V dropped 5 bases and J dropped 4; count of bases not matched to a gene: 8. The CDR3 sequence is 15 residues long. Germline values: CDR1 WSHSY, CDR2 SAAADI. Here the CDR3 reads CASSPVAGARETQYF. The DNA for the CDR3 is TGCGCCAGCAGTCCCGTAGCGGGGGCCCGAGAGACCCAGTACTTC.

The CDR3 DNA reads as TGTGCCAGCAGTTTCACCGGGACGGGCTCCTACGAGCAGTACTTC. Protein product: CASSFTGTGSYEQYF. This chain joins TRBV27 and TRBJ2-7; tentatively, D is TRBD1 or TRBD2 (5 bases each). V was cut by 3 bases and J by 0 bases, with 12 bases left in between. The CDR3 loop spans 15 amino acids. The germline CDR1 and CDR2 sequences are MNHEY and SMNVEV (reference sequence).

The genes are TRBV7-6 and TRBJ2-5; D is perhaps TRBD2 (6 bases). With 8 bases removed from V and 1 base from J, the gap between germline ends came to 17 bases. Germline CDR1 and CDR2: SGHVS and FNYEAQ. The CDR3 consists of 15 residues. The DNA of the CDR3 is TGTGCCAGCGGAGGGAGCGGGCTACCCCAAGAGACCCAGTACTTC. Translated: CASGGSGLPQETQYF.

In the case of this clone: In the same sample, other DNA sequences code for this CDR3. J is TRBJ2-2 and V is TRBV19; no clear D gene. V was pared by 3 bases and J by 2 bases, with 10 bases between. Germline CDR1 LNHDA, CDR2 SQIVND (reference sequence). The length of the CDR3 is 15 residues. The CDR3 region has the DNA TGTGCCAGTAGTATCGGCCAGGTTAACACCGGGGAGCTGTTTTTT. Its translation: CASSIGQVNTGELFF.

Here the CDR3 reads CAISDPRGDSPGTQYF. DNA for the CDR3: TGTGCCATCAGTGACCCTAGAGGCGACAGCCCAGGGACCCAGTACTTC. The gene calls are TRBV10-3 and TRBJ2-5; TRBD1 is a possible D gene (5 bases). The CDR3 is 16 amino acids. Trimming left V 3 bases short and J 7 bases short, with 21 bases between. The germline V gene has CDR1 ENHRY and CDR2 SYGVKD.